The 8 T cell receptor beta chains listed next were all sequenced from one sample in a study of shared clonotypes between healthy human individuals. CD8 cells regarded as naive lacked CD45RO, were positively chosen for CCR7, and omitted terminally differentiated effector memory CD45RA+ cells. TCRdb's copy holds only in-frame clones and misses some; the assay was immunoSEQ multiplex PCR. The sample lists some 2 million clones; around 96% were seen once. The sequenced material came from naive CD8+ T cells sorted from blood. Receptors were obtained from a man aged 18 to 35 in good health.

This sequence joins TRBV5-4 and TRBJ1-1; D may be TRBD1 (6 bases). The V end was cut by 10 bases, the J end by 5 bases, with 15 bases between. CDR1 and CDR2 (germline): SGHNT, YYREEE (reference sequence). CDR3 size: 12 residues. The CDR3 protein is CAVWRQGTEAFF. The CDR3 DNA is TGTGCCGTATGGAGGCAGGGGACTGAAGCTTTCTTT. The full variable domain, in which reference TRBV5-4 and TRBJ1-1 provide the parts outside the CDR3, is ETGVTQSPTHLIKTRGQQVTLRCSSQSGHNTVSWYQQALGQGPQFIFQYYREEENGRGNFPPRFSGLQFPNYSSELNVNALELDDSALYLCAVWRQGTEAFFGQGTRLTVV.

The chain couples TRBV27 to TRBJ2-5; 7 nucleotides line up with TRBD1. V was clipped by 1 base and J by 0 bases; unmatched bases: 2. Germline CDR1 and CDR2: MNHEY and SMNVEV (reference sequence). This CDR3 comprises 15 residues. The CDR3: CASSLWGQHQETQYF. CDR3 coding DNA: TGTGCCAGCAGTTTATGGGGACAGCACCAAGAGACCCAGTACTTC.

This clone showed up just once. V usage is TRBV5-1 and J usage is TRBJ2-7, with no clear D. Germline assignment: CDR1 SGHRS and CDR2 YFSETQ. This CDR3 is built from 15 residues. V was trimmed by 2 bases and J by 5 bases, leaving 17 bases between them. The CDR3 protein is CASSFRRSAGDEQYF. For the CDR3, the DNA is TGCGCCAGCAGCTTTAGACGGAGTGCTGGGGACGAGCAGTACTTC.

On this clone: Different DNA sequences within this sample yield the same CDR3. The chain links TRBV4-1 to TRBJ1-2; D is ambiguous. V was clipped by 0 bases and J by 4 bases, with 6 bases between them. This CDR3 is 13 amino acids long. CDR1 MGHRA and CDR2 YSYEKL come from the germline V gene. CDR3 loop: CASSQDSSYGYTF. The DNA of the CDR3 is TGCGCCAGCAGCCAAGATTCCAGCTATGGCTACACCTTC.

About this clone: Other nucleotide sequences in the sample specify the same CDR3. The chain joins TRBV30 to TRBJ2-7; no definite D call. The CDR3 spans 11 residues. Per the germline V gene, CDR1 is GTSNPN and CDR2 is SVGIG (reference sequence). V was trimmed by 0 bases and J by 4 bases, leaving 4 bases between them. For the CDR3, the DNA is TGTGCCTGGAGTGTAGGATACGAGCAGTACTTC. The encoded protein is CAWSVGYEQYF.

Concerning this clone: The same CDR3 arises from other DNA sequences in this sample as well. The chain employs TRBV5-6 and TRBJ2-1, with 7 bases matching TRBD2. In germline, CDR1 is SGHDT, CDR2 YYEEEE. The CDR3 is made up of 15 amino acids. J gave up 0 bases and V 2 bases, and 2 bases lay outside the gene matches. The CDR3, as DNA: TGTGCCAGCAGCTTTGGCGGGAGCTCCTACAATGAGCAGTTCTTC. It is translated as CASSFGGSSYNEQFF.

The chain recombines TRBV14 with TRBJ2-5; D remains ambiguous. Trimming cost V 0 bases and J 4 bases, with 9 bases left between them. Germline lookup yields CDR1 SGHDN and CDR2 FVKESK. The CDR3 consists of 14 residues. As DNA, the CDR3 is TGTGCCAGCAGCCAAGATGTGCGGCTAGAGACCCAGTACTTC. Translated: CASSQDVRLETQYF.

The rearrangement joins TRBV27 to TRBJ2-2, with D possibly TRBD2 on 7 matching bases. V was pared by 2 bases and J by 6 bases, with 13 bases between. This CDR3 has 15 residues. Germline-derived CDR1 and CDR2 are MNHEY and SMNVEV (reference sequence). CDR3 residues: CASSLDGGLAGELFF. Here the CDR3 DNA reads TGTGCCAGCAGTTTAGACGGGGGGCTTGCCGGGGAGCTGTTTTTT.